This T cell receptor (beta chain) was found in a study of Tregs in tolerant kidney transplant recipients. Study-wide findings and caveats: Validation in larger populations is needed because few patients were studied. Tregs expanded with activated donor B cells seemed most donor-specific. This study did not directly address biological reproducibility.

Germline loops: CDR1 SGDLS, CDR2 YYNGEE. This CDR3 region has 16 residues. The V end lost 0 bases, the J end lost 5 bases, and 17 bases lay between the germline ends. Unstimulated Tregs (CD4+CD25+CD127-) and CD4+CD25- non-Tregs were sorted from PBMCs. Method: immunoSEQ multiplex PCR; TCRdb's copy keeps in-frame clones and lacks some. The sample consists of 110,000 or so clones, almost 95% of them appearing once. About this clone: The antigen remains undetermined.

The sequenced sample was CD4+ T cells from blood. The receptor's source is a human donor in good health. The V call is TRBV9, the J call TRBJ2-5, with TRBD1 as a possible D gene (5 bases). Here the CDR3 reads CASSVASGALGETQYF. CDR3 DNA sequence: TGTGCCAGCAGCGTAGCTAGTGGGGCGTTAGGGGAGACCCAGTACTTC.